These T cell receptor beta chains were read from a single sample in a study of blood T cell repertoires in COVID-19. This table comes from immunoSEQ multiplex PCR, and its TCRdb copy is limited to in-frame clones, with some not included. In the table there are 150,000 or so clones, roughly 82% of which are singletons. Material for sequencing was peripheral blood. The receptor set was obtained from a woman between 45 and 65 years old in a cohort sampled during active or convalescent COVID-19. CDR3s leave out the opening cysteine and the closing phenylalanine or tryptophan.

v_call: TRBV19; j_call: TRBJ1-5; cdr3_aa: ASSRPRRLSNQPQH
v_call: TRBV25-1; j_call: TRBJ2-1; cdr3_aa: ASSDHSDRGNEQF
v_call: TRBV4-3; j_call: TRBJ1-6; cdr3_aa: ASSQDSVGNSPLH
v_call: TRBV18; j_call: TRBJ2-4; cdr3_aa: ASSLQRGGAKNIQY
v_call: TRBV12-3/TRBV12-4; j_call: TRBJ2-7; cdr3_aa: ASSRHIGEQY
v_call: TRBV5-1; j_call: TRBJ2-2; cdr3_aa: ATKKLPNTGELF
v_call: TRBV7-9; j_call: TRBJ1-5; cdr3_aa: ASSLGQGQPQH
v_call: TRBV12-3/TRBV12-4; j_call: TRBJ2-1; cdr3_aa: ASRSGGGGEQF
v_call: TRBV2; j_call: TRBJ1-4; cdr3_aa: ASIRTGGSEKLF
v_call: TRBV4-1; j_call: TRBJ1-3; cdr3_aa: ASSQRGGLTMMSSGNTIY
v_call: TRBV2; j_call: TRBJ1-3; cdr3_aa: ASKQQGPGNTIY
v_call: TRBV5-4; j_call: TRBJ1-4; cdr3_aa: ASSLAYGGATNEKLF
v_call: TRBV15; j_call: TRBJ1-2; cdr3_aa: ATRPSGTGGGYT
v_call: TRBV7-2; j_call: TRBJ1-5; cdr3_aa: ASSLGGAAANQPQH
v_call: TRBV9; j_call: TRBJ2-1; cdr3_aa: ASSVAGTSGVYNEQF
v_call: TRBV7-7; j_call: TRBJ1-3; cdr3_aa: ASSFPRATGNTIY
v_call: TRBV30; j_call: TRBJ1-2; cdr3_aa: AWSPGATGALNYGYT
v_call: TRBV5-1; j_call: TRBJ2-5; cdr3_aa: ASSPNGETQY
v_call: TRBV7-6; j_call: TRBJ2-3; cdr3_aa: ASSPRGGAGTDTQY
v_call: TRBV2; j_call: TRBJ1-5; cdr3_aa: ASSVGQTGQPQH
v_call: TRBV24-1; j_call: TRBJ1-5; cdr3_aa: ATSDQRGKPQH
v_call: TRBV19; j_call: TRBJ1-2; cdr3_aa: ASSYSTDRVAYGYT
v_call: TRBV5-1; j_call: TRBJ2-3; cdr3_aa: ASSTGLAGNTDTQY
v_call: TRBV9; j_call: TRBJ2-2; cdr3_aa: ASSVRGVRRDTGELF
v_call: TRBV28; j_call: TRBJ1-5; cdr3_aa: ASSDRTGGDQPQH
v_call: TRBV30; j_call: TRBJ1-2; cdr3_aa: ALRQDRDHGYT
v_call: TRBV10-3; j_call: TRBJ2-2; cdr3_aa: AISDRASTGELF
v_call: TRBV29-1; j_call: TRBJ1-4; cdr3_aa: SGTAGSYEKLF
v_call: TRBV5-1; j_call: TRBJ1-4; cdr3_aa: ASSLSGGNEKLF
v_call: TRBV5-6; j_call: TRBJ2-3; cdr3_aa: ASSLRGGGTDTQY
v_call: TRBV7-2; j_call: TRBJ2-5; cdr3_aa: ASSLGGALETQY
v_call: TRBV5-1; j_call: TRBJ1-1; cdr3_aa: ASSSGALNTEAF
v_call: TRBV14; j_call: TRBJ1-4; cdr3_aa: ASTGGMNEKLF
v_call: TRBV2; j_call: TRBJ1-1; cdr3_aa: ASSALQGSLEAF
v_call: TRBV2; j_call: TRBJ2-5; cdr3_aa: ASTRRAGGLETQY
v_call: TRBV18; j_call: TRBJ2-7; cdr3_aa: ASSPFMGQSSYEQY
v_call: TRBV6-6; j_call: TRBJ1-2; cdr3_aa: ASSYLDRGNYGYT
v_call: TRBV5-1; j_call: TRBJ2-7; cdr3_aa: ASSSLAGGPSYEQY
v_call: TRBV7-6; j_call: TRBJ2-7; cdr3_aa: ASSPTLATGDYEQY
v_call: TRBV11-1; j_call: TRBJ2-7; cdr3_aa: ASSTRQDYEQY
v_call: TRBV24-1; j_call: TRBJ2-1; cdr3_aa: ATRGQVWNEQF